The subject of this entry is one TCR beta chain. The entry originates in a study of T-cell memory formation after mild COVID-19. A single record per CDR3 protein comes from TCRdb applying MiXCR to the 5' RACE reads. There are 580,000 or so distinct CDR3 sequences in the sample; around 15% occur only once, and 8.1% lies in the top ten. J lost 4 bases, V lost 0 bases, and 6 bases had no gene match. Germline V gene sequence: CDR1 LGHNA, CDR2 YNFKEQ. This CDR3 has 16 amino acids. The clonotype originates from an adult woman who had mild COVID-19 (a few samples of this study predate the infection). Cell type and time point are not known. The chain couples TRBV4-2 to TRBJ2-4; 7 bases fit TRBD1. The specimen was PBMCs or a T cell subset sorted from them (not recorded which). The CDR3 nucleotides read TGTGCCAGCAGCCAAGAGGCGGACAGGAGGAAAAACATTCAGTACTTC. It encodes CASSQEADRRKNIQYF.